This T cell receptor (beta chain) was obtained from a study of blood T cell repertoires in COVID-19. Study background: PBMCs, B-cell-depleted T cells, or T cells provided the cDNA or gDNA that made up the material.

Original processing methods: Amplified reference gene primers provided the basis for estimating nucleated cell counts. Clones were read by immunoSEQ multiplex PCR, and TCRdb kept only the in-frame ones, dropping some. V, J and clone size derive from that table, while D and trimming were established from the DNA sequence. The sample consists of about 75,000 clones, roughly 78% of them appearing once. This CDR3 spans 14 amino acids. The germline V gene has CDR1 DFQATT and CDR2 SNEGSKA (reference sequence). V was cut by 3 bases and J by 9 bases, with 18 bases left in between. The material sequenced was peripheral blood. The TCR sequence derives from a woman of 80 years or more with active or convalescent COVID-19. J is TRBJ2-1 and V is TRBV20-1; a weak D match, TRBD1 (5 bases). CDR3 sequence reads: CSASKLQESVEQFF. As DNA, the CDR3 is TGCAGTGCTAGTAAATTACAGGAATCGGTTGAGCAGTTCTTC.